The clone carrying this T cell receptor (beta chain) occurred many times. RNA transcripts yielded amplified TCR beta CDR3 regions. The HTBI primer set was used in a first-round RT-PCR of the TCR CDR3. Each CDR3 protein gets one entry after TCRdb re-called the multiplex PCR reads with MiXCR. Of more than 300,000 distinct CDR3 sequences listed, approximately 15% are singletons. Trimming cost V 4 bases and J 11 bases, with 9 bases left between them. CDR1 SGHAT and CDR2 FQNNGV come from the germline V gene. This CDR3 has 11 amino acids. This record belongs to a study of T cells in Graves' hyperthyroidism and ophthalmopathy.

This receptor was identified in an older woman with Graves' hyperthyroidism. This chain connects TRBV11-2 to TRBJ1-5; D gene uncertain. The sequencing input was blood. CDR3 in DNA: TGTGCCAGCAGCTCCGGCGGAGCCCAGCATTTT. As protein: CASSSGGAQHF.